This TCR beta chain was captured by sequencing in a study of spatial heterogeneity in lung cancer. Study in general: As counted in raw reads, each unique TCR and UMI combination appeared more than ten times on average.

V was pared by 9 bases and J by 7 bases, with 12 bases between. Germline V lookup: CDR1 LNHDA, CDR2 SQIVND (reference sequence). The CDR3 has 12 amino acids. MiXCR, applied by TCRdb to the 5' RACE reads, yields one record per CDR3 protein. The repertoire holds roughly 1,400 distinct CDR3 sequences, with 13% as singletons. In its sample, this clonotype ranks as medium-sized (0.01 to 0.1%). As for time point: sample taken at primary tumor resection. The donor group consisted of roughly 70 patients who had untreated, early-stage non-small cell lung cancer. Whole RNA was taken from tumor, nontumor lung or frozen PBMC; it was then sequenced unsorted.

The receptor's source is a male donor with early-stage non-small cell lung cancer. J is TRBJ1-4 and V is TRBV19; D unresolved. Sample: normal lung tissue next to the tumor, taken at surgery. The DNA of the CDR3 is TGTGCCAGCGGGGTACGAAGTGAAAAACTGTTTTTT. Encoded protein: CASGVRSEKLFF.